Following are 8 T cell receptor beta chains from one sample sequenced in a study of a mutant IDH1 vaccine in newly diagnosed glioma. Time point noted: week 11, during vaccination. The investigators gave 300 ug of mutant IDH1 20-mer peptide in each vaccine dose, together with topical imiquimod. These receptors' targets are unknown. Profiling relied on immunoSEQ multiplex PCR, and the TCRdb table lists in-frame clones only, not all of them. Here the sample spans under 150,000 clones, under 90% being singletons. Sequencing was performed on PBMCs, taken from a glioma patient whose treatment included an IDH1 peptide vaccine. Receptors were obtained from a woman aged 45-65 years with glioma.

CDR3 in amino acids: CASSYSWGPGTQYF. DNA for the CDR3: TGTGCCAGCAGTTACTCATGGGGCCCGGGGACCCAGTACTTC. The genes are TRBV6-5 and TRBJ2-5; the D gene is possibly TRBD1 (5 bases). V gave up 0 bases and J gave up 7 bases, with 12 bases separating them. CDR1 and CDR2 from the germline V gene are MNHEY and SVGAGI. CDR3 length: 14 amino acids.

This clone was seen just once. This chain connects TRBV7-9 to TRBJ2-7; D not resolved. V was shortened by 5 bases and J by 0 bases, with 14 bases between the two germline ends. The CDR3 is made up of 15 amino acids. CDR1 is SEHNR and CDR2 is FQNEAQ in the germline V gene (reference sequence). CDR3 DNA: TGTGCCAGCAGCCCGCTTAGCAGGAGCTCCTACGAGCAGTACTTC. Its protein product is CASSPLSRSSYEQYF.

The rearrangement uses TRBV4-2 and TRBJ2-7; possible D gene TRBD2, 5 bases. The CDR3 extends over 14 amino acids. V was cut by 5 bases and J by 3 bases, with 14 bases left in between. Germline lookup yields CDR1 LGHNA and CDR2 YNFKEQ. The DNA of the CDR3 is TGTGCCAGCAGCTTATCTGGACTCAGCTACGAGCAGTACTTC. This translates into CASSLSGLSYEQYF.

The chain links TRBV30 to TRBJ1-3; a possible D gene is TRBD1 (6 bases). V was trimmed by 8 bases and J by 1 base, leaving 12 bases between them. The CDR3 contains 13 residues. CDR1 and CDR2 (germline): GTSNPN, SVGIG (reference sequence). CDR3 sequence reads: CAGQGTSGNTIYF. For the CDR3, the DNA is TGTGCCGGCCAGGGGACTTCTGGAAACACCATATATTTT.

This clone was seen a handful of times. The chain joins TRBV19 to TRBJ1-2, with 8 nucleotides matching TRBD1. Germline V gene data show CDR1 as LNHDA and CDR2 as SQIVND (reference sequence). J gave up 4 bases and V 9 bases, and 16 bases lay outside the gene matches. This CDR3 has 16 residues. The CDR3 coding sequence is TGTGCCAGCGCACGAAATGGAGGGACAGGCCGCTATGGCTACACCTTC. This encodes CASARNGGTGRYGYTF.

This rearrangement joins TRBV19 to TRBJ2-7; D assignment may be TRBD1 or TRBD2 (5 bases each). CDR1 LNHDA and CDR2 SQIVND come from the germline V gene (reference sequence). Between the trimmed V and J ends, which lost 5 bases and 6 bases, there was a span of 14 bases. The CDR3 has 13 residues. Here the CDR3 reads CASSQGAGGEQYF. Written as DNA, the CDR3 is TGTGCCAGTAGTCAAGGGGCAGGAGGCGAGCAGTACTTC.

CDR3 bases: TGCAGCGTTGCGGCTAGCGGGAGGGGGAGGGAGCTGTTTTTT. It encodes CSVAASGRGRELFF. The rearrangement links TRBV29-1 to TRBJ2-2; 12 bases agree with TRBD2. Germline V gives CDR1 SQVTM, CDR2 ANQGSEA. The CDR3 has 14 residues. Losses at the gene ends were 4 bases for V and 9 bases for J; bases not matched to a gene: 6.

The chain couples TRBV5-3 to TRBJ1-4; the match to TRBD1 covers 8 bases. TRBV5-3 is assigned to the ORF class and has an uncertain function. The V gene end was trimmed by 0 bases and the J gene end by 8 bases; junction bases not matched to a gene: 9. The CDR3 is 16 amino acids. DNA for the CDR3: TGTGCCAGAAGCTTGGCGGGGGACAGGCACCAGGAAAAACTGTTTTTT. Amino acids: CARSLAGDRHQEKLFF.